This entry lists 29 T cell receptor beta chains sequenced from one sample in a study of T cell responses to AZD1222 COVID-19 vaccine. Clones were read by immunoSEQ multiplex PCR, and TCRdb kept only the in-frame ones, dropping some. The sample holds 150,000 to 200,000 clones, approximately 93% seen once. The sequences come from peripheral blood, collected 28 days after the second AZD1222 dose. Receptors were obtained from an adult who received the AZD1222 COVID-19 vaccine.

This sequence joins TRBV18 and TRBJ2-7; 7 bases line up with TRBD2. The V gene end was trimmed by 0 bases and the J gene end by 2 bases; junction bases not matched to a gene: 4. CDR3 length: 15 residues. CDR1 is KGHSH, CDR2 LQKENI, per germline. CDR3 residues: CASSPPGTTAYEQYF. The CDR3 DNA is TGTGCCAGCTCACCACCCGGGACTACCGCCTACGAGCAGTACTTC.

V is TRBV27 and J is TRBJ1-2; tentative D call: TRBD1 (6 bases). V lost 0 bases, J lost 4 bases, and 9 bases lay in between. There are 14 residues in the CDR3. Germline values: CDR1 MNHEY, CDR2 SMNVEV (reference sequence). The CDR3 bases are TGTGCCAGCAGTTTATCGACGGGGGCCTATGGCTACACCTTC. Amino acids: CASSLSTGAYGYTF.

This clone was detected only once. The V call is TRBV24-1, the J call TRBJ1-5; 9 bases line up with TRBD1. CDR3 length: 16 residues. Germline trimming cut 2 bases from V and 3 bases from J; bases unmatched to any gene: 4. Germline lookup yields CDR1 KGHDR and CDR2 SFDVKD. CDR3 nucleotide sequence: TGTGCCACCAGTGATTCCGGGACAGGGATCAATCAGCCCCAGCATTTT. This translates into CATSDSGTGINQPQHF.

This rearrangement joins TRBV19 to TRBJ2-7; maybe TRBD2 (6 bases). The CDR3 totals 14 residues. With 5 bases removed from V and 7 bases from J, the gap between germline ends came to 18 bases. CDR1 is LNHDA, CDR2 SQIVND, per germline (reference sequence). The DNA for the CDR3 is TGTGCCAGTAGTCCCGGAACATGGGACTTTGAGCAGTACTTC. Translation: CASSPGTWDFEQYF.

The chain recombines TRBV3-1 (or the pseudogene TRBV3-2) with TRBJ2-2, with a possible D match to TRBD1 (6 bases). With 4 bases removed from V and 3 bases from J, the gap between germline ends came to 12 bases. The V gene's germline CDR1 is LGHDT and CDR2 YNNKEL (reference sequence). The CDR3 contains 15 residues. The CDR3 DNA is TGTGCCAGCAGCCCCGCCAGGGGCGACACCGGGGAGCTGTTTTTT. As protein: CASSPARGDTGELFF.

The chain recombines TRBV28 with TRBJ2-5; the D is unclear. Germline lookup yields CDR1 MDHEN and CDR2 SYDVKM. V shed 6 bases and J shed 4 bases, with 18 bases lying between them. The CDR3 length is 15 residues. The CDR3 DNA is TGTGCCAGCAGCTCTGCAGACGGCGGCGGAGAGACCCAGTACTTC. This codes for CASSSADGGGETQYF.

The chain recombines TRBV6-5 with TRBJ1-2; a possible D gene is TRBD1 (5 bases). Looked up from germline, CDR1 is MNHEY and CDR2 is SVGAGI. V lost 6 bases and J lost 4, with 12 bases in between. CDR3 length: 13 amino acids. The CDR3: CASRDGGGYGYTF. The CDR3 DNA follows: TGTGCCAGCAGAGACGGGGGGGGCTATGGCTACACCTTC.

The gene calls are TRBV10-1 and TRBJ2-1, with D perhaps TRBD2 (5 bases). The V end lost 5 bases, the J end lost 9 bases, and 17 bases lay between the germline ends. Germline loops: CDR1 WNHNN, CDR2 SYGVQD (reference sequence). This CDR3 spans 14 amino acids. For the CDR3, the DNA is TGCGCCAGCAGTTCCGGGATCCGTCCGGGTGAGCAGTTCTTC. It is translated as CASSSGIRPGEQFF.

The V and J genes are TRBV18 and TRBJ1-1; 8 bases fit TRBD1. V gave up 5 bases and J gave up 1 base; unmatched junction bases: 9. Germline CDR1 KGHSH, CDR2 LQKENI. This CDR3 contains 16 residues. The chain's CDR3 is CASSSGQGGGNTEAFF. CDR3 in DNA: TGTGCCAGCTCATCCGGACAGGGAGGGGGGAACACTGAAGCTTTCTTT. Combining the CDR3 with reference TRBV18 and TRBJ1-1 gives the whole variable domain NAGVMQNPRHLVRRRGQEARLRCSPMKGHSHVYWYRQLPEEGLKFMVYLQKENIIDESGMPKERFSAEFPKEGPSILRIQQVVRGDSAAYFCASSSGQGGGNTEAFFGQGTRLTVV.

The V gene is TRBV6-5, the J gene TRBJ1-5; possible D gene TRBD1, 5 bases. CDR1 and CDR2 (germline): MNHEY, SVGAGI. The CDR3 runs 14 residues. Trimming cost V 8 bases and J 4 bases, with 15 bases left between them. The CDR3 bases are TGTGCCAGCCTCGTGCAGGGCAATAATCAGCCCCAGCATTTT. As protein: CASLVQGNNQPQHF.

V and J are TRBV27 and TRBJ2-1; possible D gene TRBD2, 7 bases. Trimming stripped 6 bases from V and 2 bases from J, with 14 bases between. The CDR3 is 15 amino acids. Per the germline V gene, CDR1 is MNHEY and CDR2 is SMNVEV (reference sequence). The CDR3, as DNA: TGTGCCAGCAGACTGAACGGGGGGCCCTACAATGAGCAGTTCTTC. It is translated as CASRLNGGPYNEQFF.

The V and J genes are TRBV5-1 and TRBJ1-4, with D possibly TRBD1 on 6 matching bases. The CDR3 runs to 16 residues. Germline values: CDR1 SGHRS, CDR2 YFSETQ. Trimming took 0 bases from V and 5 from J, leaving 14 bases between them. The CDR3 DNA reads as TGCGCCAGCAGCTTGGGGGGGCCGGACAGCAATGAAAAACTGTTTTTT. Translating it yields CASSLGGPDSNEKLFF.

The CDR3 bases are TGTGCCAGCAGCCAAGCAGGGAATCAGCCCCAGCATTTT. Its translation is CASSQAGNQPQHF. This chain links TRBV14 with TRBJ1-5, with TRBD1 as a possible D gene (5 bases). The CDR3 is 13 amino acids. Germline lookup yields CDR1 SGHDN and CDR2 FVKESK. Trimming removed 1 base from V and 4 bases from J, with 5 bases in between.

The CDR3 DNA reads as TGTGCCACTGGGGGACAGAGCTTTTACACCATATATTTT. It is translated as CATGGQSFYTIYF. The V gene is TRBV24-1, the J gene TRBJ1-3, with 7 bases matching TRBD1. The trim removed 10 bases at V and 8 bases at J, leaving 10 bases unmatched. Germline V gene data show CDR1 as KGHDR and CDR2 as SFDVKD. The CDR3 runs 13 residues.

The chain recombines TRBV9 with TRBJ1-1, with 7 bases matching TRBD1. J lost 3 bases, V lost 4 bases, and 9 bases had no gene match. This CDR3 has 15 amino acids. CDR1 is SGDLS and CDR2 is YYNGEE in the germline V gene. The CDR3 region has the DNA TGTGCCAGCAGCAAAGGGACAGATCGCTACACTGAAGCTTTCTTT. It codes for CASSKGTDRYTEAFF.

The rearrangement uses TRBV7-8 and TRBJ1-2; 8 nucleotides align to TRBD1. With 3 bases clipped from V and 8 bases from J, the junction kept 5 bases outside the gene matches. CDR3 length equals 13 residues. The germline V gene encodes CDR1 SGHVS and CDR2 FQNEAQ. The CDR3 DNA is TGTGCCAGCAGCTTGGGGACAGGAGGGGGCTACACCTTC. Translation: CASSLGTGGGYTF.

This clone was detected only a few times. CDR3 DNA sequence: TGTGCCAGCATTGGGAGGGGAGGGGCCGACAGGGGAGACACTGAAGCTTTCTTT. Encoded protein: CASIGRGGADRGDTEAFF. The V and J genes are TRBV2 and TRBJ1-1, with 8 bases fitting TRBD1. The trim removed 7 bases at V and 3 bases at J, leaving 19 bases unmatched. This CDR3 spans 18 amino acids. The germline V gene encodes CDR1 SNHLY and CDR2 FYNNEI.

The V gene is TRBV7-2, the J gene TRBJ2-7; D gene ambiguous. CDR1 SGHTA and CDR2 FQGNSA come from the germline V gene. The CDR3 length is 14 residues. Trimming stripped 3 bases from V and 3 bases from J, with 12 bases between. CDR3 coding DNA: TGTGCCAGCAGCTTCCGTCAGGACCTCTACGAGCAGTACTTC. It translates to CASSFRQDLYEQYF.

The sample holds one count of this clone. The V gene is TRBV3-1 (or the pseudogene TRBV3-2), the J gene TRBJ1-5; 8 nucleotides match TRBD1. The CDR3 has 14 residues. Germline CDR1 LGHDT, CDR2 YNNKEL (reference sequence). Germline trimming cut 2 bases from V and 6 bases from J; bases unmatched to any gene: 3. CDR3 loop: CASSQQGARQPQHF. In DNA form, the CDR3 reads TGTGCCAGCAGCCAACAGGGGGCTCGTCAGCCCCAGCATTTT.

J is TRBJ1-1 and V is TRBV6-5; perhaps TRBD1 as D (6 bases). The CDR3 runs to 15 residues. V gave up 2 bases and J gave up 0 bases, with 10 bases separating them. From germline, CDR1 is MNHEY and CDR2 SVGAGI. The CDR3 loop is CASSYEPGVNTEAFF. The CDR3 DNA sequence: TGTGCCAGCAGTTACGAGCCAGGGGTGAACACTGAAGCTTTCTTT.

This chain uses TRBV5-1 with TRBJ1-5; D is unresolved. This CDR3 comprises 15 residues. The germline V and J ends were trimmed by 2 bases and 0 bases, with 9 bases remaining between them. From germline, CDR1 is SGHRS and CDR2 YFSETQ. The CDR3 coding sequence is TGCGCCAGCAGCTTCGGGGTGGATAGCAATCAGCCCCAGCATTTT. This encodes CASSFGVDSNQPQHF.

The V call is TRBV11-1, the J call TRBJ2-1, with D perhaps TRBD1 (8 bases). This CDR3 spans 15 amino acids. The ends were cut back, 4 bases at V and 9 bases at J, with 19 bases in the middle. Germline V gene lookup returns CDR1 SGHAT and CDR2 FQDESV (reference sequence). As DNA, the CDR3 is TGTGCCAGCAGCTCCAGGGGGCTGGCGGGGGTTGAGCAGTTCTTC. Translated: CASSSRGLAGVEQFF.

This clone was seen just once. This sequence joins TRBV24-1 and TRBJ2-4; D not resolved. V lost 9 bases, J lost 3 bases, and 14 bases lay in between. Germline-derived CDR1 and CDR2 are KGHDR and SFDVKD. The CDR3 loop spans 14 amino acids. CDR3 sequence: CATPPTWGKNIQYF. CDR3 DNA sequence: TGTGCCACCCCCCCTACTTGGGGCAAAAACATTCAGTACTTC.

This clone showed up just once. The rearrangement uses TRBV18 and TRBJ1-2; no clear D. The V gene's germline CDR1 is KGHSH and CDR2 LQKENI. Trimming took 2 bases from V and 6 from J, leaving 13 bases between them. CDR3 length: 14 amino acids. CDR3 amino acids: CASSPDLTHNGYTF. In DNA, the CDR3 is TGTGCCAGCTCACCAGATTTGACCCACAATGGCTACACCTTC.

The chain carries TRBV3-1 (or the pseudogene TRBV3-2) and TRBJ1-2; no firm D call. Germline V gene sequence: CDR1 LGHDT, CDR2 YNNKEL (reference sequence). V dropped 0 bases and J dropped 6 bases, with 14 bases sitting between them. The CDR3 spans 15 residues. CDR3 DNA sequence: TGTGCCAGCAGCCAAGATCCGGGTAGTTCAAATGGCTACACCTTC. It is translated as CASSQDPGSSNGYTF.

This chain joins TRBV7-2 and TRBJ2-5, with D possibly TRBD2 on 5 matching bases. Trimming cost V 5 bases and J 4 bases, with 11 bases left between them. Germline V gene data show CDR1 as SGHTA and CDR2 as FQGNSA. The CDR3 covers 13 residues. CDR3 amino acids: CASSGGPTETQYF. The CDR3, as DNA: TGTGCCAGCAGCGGCGGGCCGACAGAGACCCAGTACTTC.

This chain links TRBV3-1 (or the pseudogene TRBV3-2) with TRBJ1-4; TRBD1 matches at 8 bases. The CDR3 totals 16 residues. Germline V gives CDR1 LGHDT, CDR2 YNNKEL (reference sequence). Losses at the gene ends were 5 bases for V and 9 bases for J; bases not matched to a gene: 14. The chain's CDR3 is CASSFLPTGASQKLFF. CDR3 coding DNA: TGTGCCAGCAGCTTCCTCCCGACAGGGGCTTCGCAAAAACTGTTTTTT.

The rearrangement uses TRBV6-1 and TRBJ1-3, with 9 bases aligning to TRBD1. Germline values: CDR1 MNHNS, CDR2 SASEGT. The J segment lost 4 bases and the V segment lost 1 base, leaving 8 bases of the junction unmatched. The CDR3 spans 17 residues. The CDR3 DNA is TGTGCCAGCAGTGAAGATCTACAGGGGGCGTACGGAAACACCATATATTTT. This encodes CASSEDLQGAYGNTIYF.

The V and J genes are TRBV3-1 (or the pseudogene TRBV3-2) and TRBJ2-2, with no clear D. Per germline, CDR1 LGHDT and CDR2 YNNKEL (reference sequence). Trimming cost V 0 bases and J 1 base, with 6 bases left between them. CDR3 size: 15 residues. The CDR3 protein is CASSQDPLNTGELFF. DNA of the CDR3: TGTGCCAGCAGCCAAGATCCACTGAACACCGGGGAGCTGTTTTTT.